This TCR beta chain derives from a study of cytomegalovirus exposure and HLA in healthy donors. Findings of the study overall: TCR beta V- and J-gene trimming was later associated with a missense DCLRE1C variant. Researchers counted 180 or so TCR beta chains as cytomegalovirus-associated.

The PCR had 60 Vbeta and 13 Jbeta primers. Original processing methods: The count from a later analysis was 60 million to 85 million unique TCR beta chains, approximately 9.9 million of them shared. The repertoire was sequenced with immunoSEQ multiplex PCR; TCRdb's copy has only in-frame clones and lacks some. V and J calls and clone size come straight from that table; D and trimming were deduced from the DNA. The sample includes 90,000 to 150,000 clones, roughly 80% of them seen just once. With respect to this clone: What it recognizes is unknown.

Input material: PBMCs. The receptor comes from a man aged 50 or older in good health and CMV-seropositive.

The CDR3 is CASSSGGPDEQYF. The CDR3 region has the DNA TGTGCCAGCAGTTCAGGGGGCCCCGACGAGCAGTACTTC. The chain has TRBV28 and TRBJ2-7; 8 bases match TRBD1. Germline CDR1 MDHEN, CDR2 SYDVKM. Germline trimming cut 4 bases from V and 5 bases from J; bases unmatched to any gene: 4. There are 13 residues in the CDR3.